The rows below give T cell receptor beta chains drawn from one sample of a study of T-cell memory formation after mild COVID-19. TCRdb itself ran the 5' RACE reads through MiXCR, one entry per CDR3 protein. The sample has almost 550,000 distinct CDR3 sequences; about a fifth are singletons. Material for sequencing was PBMCs or a T cell subset sorted from them (not recorded which). The receptors were gathered from an adult woman who had mild COVID-19 (a few samples of this study predate the infection). Cell type and time point are not known. Each CDR3 is given with its conserved first and last residue. D genes are given only for firm matches.

cdr3_aa v_call d_call
CASSGQGQGAWVQYF TRBV19 TRBD1
CASRVGQGAALAKNIQYF TRBV5-5 TRBD1
CASSWAKTATGELFF TRBV12-3/TRBV12-4 NA
CASSFGRDRSRPQHF TRBV12-3/TRBV12-4 TRBD1
CASSLRVPSTYEQYF TRBV28 NA
CATSDIGQGDTGELFF TRBV24-1 TRBD1
CSAVGLPYTGELFF TRBV20-1 TRBD2
CASSRGGPAEAFF TRBV7-9 NA
CASSPFGGGETQYF TRBV27 NA
CAISRGLAGDGPRETQYF TRBV10-3 TRBD2
CASSFAPIGDNYGYTF TRBV5-1 NA
CASMSGDARTGELFF TRBV5-1 NA